Presented here are 12 T cell receptor beta chains from one specimen sequenced in a study of tumor-infiltrating lymphocytes in primary liver carcinoma. Making TCR beta cDNA involved approximately 0.5 ug total RNA and a constant-region primer. Modified slightly, ARM-PCR produced TCR beta libraries over three nested multiplex PCR rounds. Rounds one and two of PCR, each of about 10 cycles, were primed with TRBV1-TRBV30 forward primers and a C-beta reverse primer. Via MiXCR, TCRdb re-called the multiplex PCR reads, giving one row per CDR3 protein. Of 330,000 or so distinct CDR3 sequences listed, less than 75% are singletons. It was unsorted whole blood that yielded blood RNA, and germline DNA was also extracted. The specimen was peripheral blood. The receptors shown here come from a man in his forties or fifties with primary liver carcinoma and hepatitis B virus infection.

This clonotype appeared a single time. The junction shows a germline mismatch at one end, possibly a read error. J is TRBJ2-1 and V is TRBV11-2, with 8 bases aligning to TRBD2. The CDR3 has 15 residues. Germline V lookup: CDR1 SGHAT, CDR2 FQNNGV. CDR3 coding DNA: TGTGCCAGCAGCGTAAGCGGGGGTTCCTTCAATGAGCAGCTCTTC. This encodes CASSVSGGSFNEQLF.

This clonotype was recorded at least ten times. This clone may be a read error of a much larger clone one base away. The chain uses TRBV11-2 and TRBJ1-6; D ambiguous. Per the germline V gene, CDR1 is SGHAT and CDR2 is FQNNGV. The CDR3 loop spans 12 amino acids. The CDR3 protein is CTSSLVSSPLHF. The CDR3 nucleotides are TGTACCAGCAGCTTAGTCAGTTCACCCCTCCACTTT. The full variable domain, with the rest looked up from reference TRBV11-2 and TRBJ1-6, is EAGVAQSPRYKIIEKRQSVAFWCNPISGHATLYWYQQILGQGPKLLIQFQNNGVVDDSQLPKDRFSAERLKGVDSTLKIQPAKLEDSAVYLCTSSLVSSPLHFGNGTRLTVT.

This chain uses TRBV11-3 with TRBJ1-1; maybe TRBD1 (6 bases). Germline loops: CDR1 SGHNT, CDR2 YENEEA. V lost 1 base and J 1 base, leaving 10 bases between the germline ends. The CDR3 extends over 15 amino acids. The CDR3 DNA reads TGTGCCAGCAGCTTAGTTCAGGGGCCGAACACTGAAGCTTTCTTT. Translating it yields CASSLVQGPNTEAFF.

The chain carries TRBV30 and TRBJ1-5; 8 bases align to TRBD1. Germline CDR1 is GTSNPN and CDR2 is SVGIG (reference sequence). There are 14 residues in the CDR3. Unmatched junction bases numbered 6, after V lost 1 base and J lost 7 bases. The CDR3 reads CAWSAGQANQPQHF. For the CDR3, the DNA is TGTGCCTGGAGTGCGGGACAGGCCAACCAGCCCCAGCATTTT.

Comments on this clonotype: The junction does not match germline at one end; this may be a read error. The rearrangement joins TRBV11-2 to TRBJ2-1; perhaps TRBD2 as D (5 bases). Germline values: CDR1 SGHAT, CDR2 FQNNGV. CDR3 length: 15 residues. CDR3 sequence (DNA): TGTGCCAGGAGCTTAGTGGCGGGCCTGTACAACGAGCAGTTCTTC. It encodes CARSLVAGLYNEQFF. The whole variable domain, remainder taken from reference TRBV11-2 and TRBJ2-1, is EAGVAQSPRYKIIEKRQSVAFWCNPISGHATLYWYQQILGQGPKLLIQFQNNGVVDDSQLPKDRFSAERLKGVDSTLKIQPAKLEDSAVYLCARSLVAGLYNEQFFGPGTRLTVL.

This sequence joins TRBV12-3 or TRBV12-4 and TRBJ1-2; D is ambiguous. The CDR3 is 14 amino acids. In DNA form, the CDR3 reads TGTGCAAGCCAGGTACCGGGCTCCAGCTTGCGCTACACCTTC. Amino acids: CASQVPGSSLRYTF.

J is TRBJ2-3 and V is TRBV30; possibly TRBD1 for D (5 bases). The ends were cut back, 1 base at V and 3 bases at J, with 11 bases in the middle. This CDR3 is built from 14 residues. CDR1 GTSNPN and CDR2 SVGIG come from the germline V gene (reference sequence). The CDR3, as DNA: TGTGCCTGGAGTGCAGGGTTTACGACAGATACGCAGTATTTT. It encodes CAWSAGFTTDTQYF.

V usage is TRBV6-5 and J usage is TRBJ1-6, with D unresolved. The V gene lost 4 bases and the J gene lost 9 bases, with 10 bases spanning the gap. This CDR3 has 13 amino acids. Germline values: CDR1 MNHEY, CDR2 SVGAGI. This CDR3 reads CASSLWTVSPLHF. The CDR3 nucleotides are TGTGCCAGCAGTTTATGGACGGTTTCACCCCTCCACTTT.

The CDR3 nucleotides are TGTGCCAGCAGTTCCCGAAGCAGTAGCCTTTACAATGAGCAGTTCTTC. Its protein product is CASSSRSSSLYNEQFF. V usage is TRBV12-3 or TRBV12-4 and J usage is TRBJ2-1, with no clear D. Trimming cost V 4 bases and J 4 bases, with 17 bases left between them. CDR3 length: 16 residues.

The chain joins TRBV11-3 to TRBJ2-2; no definite D call. Deletions cut 4 bases from V and 6 bases from J, with 9 bases between. CDR1 is SGHNT and CDR2 is YENEEA in the germline V gene. CDR3 size: 13 residues. The CDR3 loop reads CASSSEYAGELFF. The CDR3 bases are TGTGCCAGCAGCTCTGAGTACGCCGGGGAGCTGTTTTTT.

Comments on this clonotype: A read error may be the cause here, since a much bigger clone is one base away. V gene TRBV6-5 combines with J gene TRBJ2-2; 8 bases align to TRBD1. The CDR3 is 15 amino acids. Germline V CDR1 and CDR2: MNHEY, SVGAGI. The chain's CDR3 is CASSWDRPNAGELFF. In DNA form, the CDR3 reads TGTGCCAGCAGTTGGGACAGGCCGAACGCCGGGGAGCTGTTTTTT.

On this clonotype: A much larger clone sits a single nucleotide away, making a read error possible. The V call is TRBV4-1, the J call TRBJ2-7; 8 nucleotides agree with TRBD2. The CDR3 contains 15 residues. The germline V gene has CDR1 MGHRA and CDR2 YSYEKL. CDR3 region: CASNQVGAGVGEQYF. DNA for the CDR3: TGTGCCAGCAACCAAGTTGGAGCGGGAGTAGGGGAGCAGTACTTC.